The rows below give T cell receptor beta chains drawn from one sample of a study of cytomegalovirus exposure and HLA in healthy donors. Some clones are missing from TCRdb's copy, which holds only in-frame ones; the method was immunoSEQ multiplex PCR. Of some 270,000 clones listed, 80% are singletons. The material sequenced was PBMCs. These receptors were taken from a girl aged 2 to 10 in good health and CMV-seronegative. CDR3s include the opening cysteine and the closing phenylalanine or tryptophan. Each record gives: D gene, clone size, J gene, V gene, CDR3 DNA, CDR3 protein. The D gene is left open where the match is weak. Part of the rows lack a size; the others show once, few, many or a class for expanded clones.

D gene: TRBD1; clone size: NA; J gene: TRBJ1-5; V gene: TRBV27; CDR3 DNA: TGTGCCAGCACCACAGGGGTTGGACAGCCCCAGCATTTT; CDR3 protein: CASTTGVGQPQHF
D gene: NA; clone size: NA; J gene: TRBJ2-1; V gene: TRBV5-1; CDR3 DNA: TGCGCCAGCAGCTTGGGGCAGGTCTACAATGAGCAGTTCTTC; CDR3 protein: CASSLGQVYNEQFF
D gene: NA; clone size: NA; J gene: TRBJ2-1; V gene: TRBV28; CDR3 DNA: TGTGCCACGGGAGTCGATTACAATGAGCAGTTCTTC; CDR3 protein: CATGVDYNEQFF
D gene: TRBD2; clone size: NA; J gene: TRBJ2-3; V gene: TRBV5-4; CDR3 DNA: TGTGCCAGCAGCCAAGCGGGGGGGACCACAGATACGCAGTATTTT; CDR3 protein: CASSQAGGTTDTQYF
D gene: NA; clone size: NA; J gene: TRBJ2-1; V gene: TRBV21-1; CDR3 DNA: TGTGCCAGCAGCGATCGATCTTTTAGGGGCGGCTCCTACAATGAGCAGTTCTTC; CDR3 protein: CASSDRSFRGGSYNEQFF
D gene: NA; clone size: NA; J gene: TRBJ2-1; V gene: TRBV28; CDR3 DNA: TGTGCCAGCAGTAACATCCTCCCAGGTTACAATGAGCAGTTCTTC; CDR3 protein: CASSNILPGYNEQFF
D gene: NA; clone size: NA; J gene: TRBJ2-7; V gene: TRBV5-1; CDR3 DNA: TGCGCCAGCAGCTTGTGGCAGGGATTCCGGAGAGAGCAGTACTTC; CDR3 protein: CASSLWQGFRREQYF
D gene: TRBD1; clone size: NA; J gene: TRBJ2-4; V gene: TRBV28; CDR3 DNA: TGTGCCAGCAGTTCCTCCGGTCAGGGGGCTGACATTCAGTACTTC; CDR3 protein: CASSSSGQGADIQYF
D gene: TRBD2; clone size: NA; J gene: TRBJ2-7; V gene: TRBV19; CDR3 DNA: TGTGCCAGTAGTTACCGCGGGGGGACTGCAACCTACGAGCAGTACTTC; CDR3 protein: CASSYRGGTATYEQYF
D gene: TRBD2; clone size: once; J gene: TRBJ2-4; V gene: TRBV7-2; CDR3 DNA: TGTGCCAGCAGCTTAGAGGGACTACCTTTAGGAATTCAGTACTTC; CDR3 protein: CASSLEGLPLGIQYF
D gene: TRBD1; clone size: NA; J gene: TRBJ2-7; V gene: TRBV5-8; CDR3 DNA: TGTGCCAGCAGCTTAATGGGACAGGTATACGAGCAGTACTTC; CDR3 protein: CASSLMGQVYEQYF
D gene: TRBD2; clone size: NA; J gene: TRBJ2-7; V gene: TRBV28; CDR3 DNA: TGTGCCAGCAGTCCGTCGGGAGCGGGGGGCTACGAGCAGTACTTC; CDR3 protein: CASSPSGAGGYEQYF
D gene: TRBD2; clone size: NA; J gene: TRBJ2-3; V gene: TRBV27; CDR3 DNA: TGTGCCAGCAGTTGGACTAGCTCCTTGACAGATACGCAGTATTTT; CDR3 protein: CASSWTSSLTDTQYF
D gene: TRBD1; clone size: NA; J gene: TRBJ2-1; V gene: TRBV6-1; CDR3 DNA: TGTGCCAGCAGCGTGACAGGGTTTAGGTACAATGAGCAGTTCTTC; CDR3 protein: CASSVTGFRYNEQFF
D gene: NA; clone size: NA; J gene: TRBJ1-5; V gene: TRBV7-2; CDR3 DNA: TGTGCCAGCAGCTTAGCGGGGGGGACTGGAGCTAGCAATCAGCCCCAGCATTTT; CDR3 protein: CASSLAGGTGASNQPQHF
D gene: NA; clone size: NA; J gene: TRBJ1-1; V gene: TRBV6-5; CDR3 DNA: TGTGCCAGCAGTTACAACTATGAAGCTTTCTTT; CDR3 protein: CASSYNYEAFF
D gene: NA; clone size: NA; J gene: TRBJ2-3; V gene: TRBV9; CDR3 DNA: TGTGCCAGCAGCGTAGCTACTAGCACCACAGATACGCAGTATTTT; CDR3 protein: CASSVATSTTDTQYF
D gene: TRBD1; clone size: NA; J gene: TRBJ2-1; V gene: TRBV7-3; CDR3 DNA: TGTGCCAGCAGCATCGGGACAGGGGAACCATTGGAGCAGTTCTTC; CDR3 protein: CASSIGTGEPLEQFF
D gene: TRBD1; clone size: NA; J gene: TRBJ1-2; V gene: TRBV7-2; CDR3 DNA: TGTGCCAGCAGCACTCGACAGGGTAGGGATGGCTACACCTTC; CDR3 protein: CASSTRQGRDGYTF
D gene: TRBD2; clone size: NA; J gene: TRBJ2-1; V gene: TRBV9; CDR3 DNA: TGTGCCAGCAGCCCCAGACTAGCGGGAGGTTCAACAAGCTCCTACAATGAGCAGTTCTTC; CDR3 protein: CASSPRLAGGSTSSYNEQFF
D gene: NA; clone size: NA; J gene: TRBJ2-1; V gene: TRBV18; CDR3 DNA: TGTGCCAGCTCACCAGGATCCAGGGGTCTGTTCTTC; CDR3 protein: CASSPGSRGLFF
D gene: TRBD1; clone size: NA; J gene: TRBJ2-2; V gene: TRBV5-4; CDR3 DNA: TGTGCCAGCAGCTTGGTGGACAGGGTGGCCGGGGAGCTGTTTTTT; CDR3 protein: CASSLVDRVAGELFF
D gene: NA; clone size: NA; J gene: TRBJ1-5; V gene: TRBV7-9; CDR3 DNA: TGTGCCAGCGACGCGGGGGGGATCAATCAGCCCCAGCATTTT; CDR3 protein: CASDAGGINQPQHF
D gene: TRBD2; clone size: NA; J gene: TRBJ2-7; V gene: TRBV29-1; CDR3 DNA: TGCAGCGCCATCCGTGGACTAGCGGGAGAACGCGAGCAGTACTTC; CDR3 protein: CSAIRGLAGEREQYF
D gene: TRBD1; clone size: NA; J gene: TRBJ1-2; V gene: TRBV5-6; CDR3 DNA: TGTGCCAGCAGCTTGGGGACAGGGCCAGGCTACACCTTC; CDR3 protein: CASSLGTGPGYTF
D gene: TRBD2; clone size: NA; J gene: TRBJ2-2; V gene: TRBV4-1; CDR3 DNA: TGCGCCAGCAGCCAAGTCGAGGGCGGGGGGCTCAACACCGGGGAGCTGTTTTTT; CDR3 protein: CASSQVEGGGLNTGELFF
D gene: NA; clone size: NA; J gene: TRBJ1-1; V gene: TRBV6-5; CDR3 DNA: TGTGCCAGCAGTTACTCGACTAGGAACACTGAAGCTTTCTTT; CDR3 protein: CASSYSTRNTEAFF